A selection of T cell receptor beta chains follows, all from one sample in a study of cytomegalovirus exposure and HLA in healthy donors. Sequenced by immunoSEQ multiplex PCR; TCRdb stores in-frame clones only, minus some. The sample holds around 150,000 clones, about 72% seen once. Input material: PBMCs. The receptors derive from a man aged 55 to 70 in good health and CMV-seronegative. CDR3s include the opening cysteine and the closing phenylalanine or tryptophan. A D gene is named only where the DNA matches it firmly. Expanded clones are given a class, and other clones once, few, many or no size at all.

J gene: TRBJ2-7; clone size: -; V gene: TRBV4-1; D gene: TRBD1; CDR3 length: 14; CDR3 DNA: TGCGCCAGCAGCCAAGGGGACAGGGACCGCGAGCAGTACTTC; CDR3 protein: CASSQGDRDREQYF
J gene: TRBJ2-5; clone size: once; V gene: TRBV6-5; D gene: TRBD1; CDR3 length: 16; CDR3 DNA: TGTGCCAGCAGTTACGACCCTACAGGGGGCGTGGAGACCCAGTACTTC; CDR3 protein: CASSYDPTGGVETQYF
J gene: TRBJ1-2; clone size: once; V gene: TRBV9; D gene: -; CDR3 length: 13; CDR3 DNA: TGTGCCAGCAGCGCGACTGGTAACTATGGCTACACCTTC; CDR3 protein: CASSATGNYGYTF
J gene: TRBJ1-4; clone size: -; V gene: TRBV11-2; D gene: TRBD1; CDR3 length: 16; CDR3 DNA: TGTGCCAGCAGCACGGGACAGGGAAGTGCTAATGAAAAACTGTTTTTT; CDR3 protein: CASSTGQGSANEKLFF
J gene: TRBJ1-4; clone size: few; V gene: TRBV5-1; D gene: TRBD1; CDR3 length: 14; CDR3 DNA: TGCGCCAGCAGCTCGACAGGGTGGGGTGAAAAACTGTTTTTT; CDR3 protein: CASSSTGWGEKLFF
J gene: TRBJ2-7; clone size: -; V gene: TRBV10-3; D gene: -; CDR3 length: 22; CDR3 DNA: TGTGCCATCAGTGAGTCTGGTCGGAACCACTATGGGACATTTGGTCTCTTCGGCGAGCAGTACTTC; CDR3 protein: CAISESGRNHYGTFGLFGEQYF
J gene: TRBJ2-1; clone size: -; V gene: TRBV9; D gene: -; CDR3 length: 14; CDR3 DNA: TGTGCCAGCAGCGTCCGATGGGAGTACAATGAGCAGTTCTTC; CDR3 protein: CASSVRWEYNEQFF
J gene: TRBJ2-3; clone size: -; V gene: TRBV7-2; D gene: -; CDR3 length: 16; CDR3 DNA: TGTGCCAGCAGCTTAGCGCAAGCCAGGGCCACAGATACGCAGTATTTT; CDR3 protein: CASSLAQARATDTQYF
J gene: TRBJ2-2; clone size: -; V gene: TRBV10-2; D gene: TRBD2; CDR3 length: 15; CDR3 DNA: TGCGCCAGCAGTGAGCCTAGCGGGGGGGCCGTGGAGCTGTTTTTT; CDR3 protein: CASSEPSGGAVELFF
J gene: TRBJ1-3; clone size: -; V gene: TRBV11-2; D gene: -; CDR3 length: 13; CDR3 DNA: TGTGCCAGCAGCTTGAGCTCTGGAAACACCATATATTTT; CDR3 protein: CASSLSSGNTIYF
J gene: TRBJ2-3; clone size: -; V gene: TRBV5-1; D gene: TRBD1; CDR3 length: 15; CDR3 DNA: TGCGCCAGCAGCTTGTCGGGACAGGAGACAGATACGCAGTATTTT; CDR3 protein: CASSLSGQETDTQYF
J gene: TRBJ2-4; clone size: -; V gene: TRBV7-2; D gene: TRBD1; CDR3 length: 17; CDR3 DNA: TGTGCCAGCAGCTTAGCGGGACAGGCGGCCGGCGAAAACATTCAGTACTTC; CDR3 protein: CASSLAGQAAGENIQYF
J gene: TRBJ1-5; clone size: once; V gene: TRBV7-9; D gene: -; CDR3 length: 16; CDR3 DNA: TGTGCCAGCAGCGGAGACCGGGGTTATAGCAATCAGCCCCAGCATTTT; CDR3 protein: CASSGDRGYSNQPQHF
J gene: TRBJ2-1; clone size: -; V gene: TRBV11-2; D gene: TRBD2; CDR3 length: 17; CDR3 DNA: TGTGCCAGCAGCCCCCAGGGTGCTAGCGGGAGTCGGAATGAGCAGTTCTTC; CDR3 protein: CASSPQGASGSRNEQFF
J gene: TRBJ2-7; clone size: -; V gene: TRBV7-2; D gene: -; CDR3 length: 15; CDR3 DNA: TGTGCCAGCAGCGAAGGGCCCACCGGGGTATACGAGCAGTACTTC; CDR3 protein: CASSEGPTGVYEQYF
J gene: TRBJ2-7; clone size: -; V gene: TRBV19; D gene: -; CDR3 length: 14; CDR3 DNA: TGTGCCAGTAGTGGCGGCGGATTCTCCTACGAGCAGTACTTC; CDR3 protein: CASSGGGFSYEQYF
J gene: TRBJ1-1; clone size: -; V gene: TRBV21-1; D gene: -; CDR3 length: 15; CDR3 DNA: TGTGCCAGCAGCACGCTCAGGGAAGGGAACACTGAAGCTTTCTTT; CDR3 protein: CASSTLREGNTEAFF
J gene: TRBJ2-7; clone size: -; V gene: TRBV15; D gene: -; CDR3 length: 14; CDR3 DNA: TGTGCCACCAGCAGACTCATAACAGGGTACGAGCAGTACTTC; CDR3 protein: CATSRLITGYEQYF
J gene: TRBJ1-1; clone size: -; V gene: TRBV5-4; D gene: -; CDR3 length: 14; CDR3 DNA: TGTGCCAGCAGCCGGACTACCCTCAACACTGAAGCTTTCTTT; CDR3 protein: CASSRTTLNTEAFF
J gene: TRBJ1-2; clone size: once; V gene: TRBV29-1; D gene: -; CDR3 length: 13; CDR3 DNA: TGCAGCGTTGAAGGGGCCCGGAGGTCTGGCTACACCTTC; CDR3 protein: CSVEGARRSGYTF
J gene: TRBJ2-7; clone size: -; V gene: TRBV7-6; D gene: TRBD2; CDR3 length: 12; CDR3 DNA: TGTGCCAGCGGGAGGGTCTCCTACGAGCAGTACTTC; CDR3 protein: CASGRVSYEQYF
J gene: TRBJ2-7; clone size: -; V gene: TRBV19; D gene: -; CDR3 length: 15; CDR3 DNA: TGTGCCAGTAGTATAGAGGAAGAGCGTCTCTACGAGCAGTACTTC; CDR3 protein: CASSIEEERLYEQYF
J gene: TRBJ2-7; clone size: -; V gene: TRBV30; D gene: TRBD2; CDR3 length: 15; CDR3 DNA: TGTGCCTGGAGTGTACCCGGGCTAGCGGTCTACGAGCAGTACTTC; CDR3 protein: CAWSVPGLAVYEQYF
J gene: TRBJ1-1; clone size: -; V gene: TRBV6-5; D gene: -; CDR3 length: 13; CDR3 DNA: TGTGCCAGCAGTTACGTTAGGAGCACTGAAGCTTTCTTT; CDR3 protein: CASSYVRSTEAFF
J gene: TRBJ2-5; clone size: -; V gene: TRBV28; D gene: TRBD2; CDR3 length: 16; CDR3 DNA: TGTGCCAGCAGTTTGGCGGGCGGGAGGCGGGGAGAGACCCAGTACTTC; CDR3 protein: CASSLAGGRRGETQYF
J gene: TRBJ1-5; clone size: -; V gene: TRBV7-2; D gene: -; CDR3 length: 13; CDR3 DNA: TGTGCCAGCAGCTCCCAGGAAAATCAGCCCCAGCATTTT; CDR3 protein: CASSSQENQPQHF
J gene: TRBJ2-1; clone size: -; V gene: TRBV9; D gene: TRBD2; CDR3 length: 14; CDR3 DNA: TGTGCCAGCAGCGTAGGTCTAGCGGGAGTTGAGCAGTTCTTC; CDR3 protein: CASSVGLAGVEQFF
J gene: TRBJ1-1; clone size: -; V gene: TRBV5-1; D gene: TRBD1; CDR3 length: 15; CDR3 DNA: TGCGCCAGCAGCTTGAACAGGGGGCAGGAGACTGAAGCTTTCTTT; CDR3 protein: CASSLNRGQETEAFF
J gene: TRBJ1-4; clone size: -; V gene: TRBV18; D gene: -; CDR3 length: 15; CDR3 DNA: TGTGCCAGCTCACCACAGACAGCCGCCAATGAAAAACTGTTTTTT; CDR3 protein: CASSPQTAANEKLFF
J gene: TRBJ1-2; clone size: -; V gene: TRBV28; D gene: -; CDR3 length: 12; CDR3 DNA: TGTGCCAGCACCCAGGGTTCGAGTGGCTACACCTTC; CDR3 protein: CASTQGSSGYTF
J gene: TRBJ1-2; clone size: few; V gene: TRBV28; D gene: -; CDR3 length: 14; CDR3 DNA: TGTGCCAGCAGTCTCCTGGACTGGGTTTCTGGCTACACCTTC; CDR3 protein: CASSLLDWVSGYTF
J gene: TRBJ1-2; clone size: -; V gene: TRBV6-1; D gene: TRBD1; CDR3 length: 15; CDR3 DNA: TGTGCCAGCAGCGCCGGACAGGGTCCTAACTATGGCTACACCTTC; CDR3 protein: CASSAGQGPNYGYTF
J gene: TRBJ1-5; clone size: -; V gene: TRBV6-5; D gene: -; CDR3 length: 14; CDR3 DNA: TGTGCCAGCAGTTTTGGACAGCACGATCAGCCCCAGCATTTT; CDR3 protein: CASSFGQHDQPQHF
J gene: TRBJ2-5; clone size: -; V gene: TRBV7-2; D gene: TRBD2; CDR3 length: 15; CDR3 DNA: TGTGCCAGCGGTAAACGACTAGCGGGAGTAGAGACCCAGTACTTC; CDR3 protein: CASGKRLAGVETQYF
J gene: TRBJ2-3; clone size: -; V gene: TRBV10-3; D gene: -; CDR3 length: 14; CDR3 DNA: TGTGCCATCAGTGAGGGCCCTAGCACAGATACGCAGTATTTT; CDR3 protein: CAISEGPSTDTQYF